This T cell receptor beta chain was captured by sequencing in a study of CD8 T cells in ankylosing spondylitis. TCRdb re-called the 5' RACE reads through MiXCR, storing one row per CDR3 protein. The sample contains fewer than 400,000 distinct CDR3 sequences, 20% to 25% of which appear only once. This clonotype came up a few times. Its antigen is not known. Study conclusions and caveats: The study identified a TCR beta motif of seven or eight highly homologous variants that appeared characteristic of ankylosing spondylitis blood.

CDR3 size: 17 residues. In germline, CDR1 is SQVTM, CDR2 ANQGSEA. The ends were cut back, 1 base at V and 3 bases at J, with 19 bases in the middle. Source material: blood, either unsorted or a sorted T cell fraction (not recorded which). The TCR comes from a male donor with ankylosing spondylitis. This chain links TRBV29-1 with TRBJ2-1, with D possibly TRBD2 on 7 matching bases. The CDR3 sequence: CSVEGWGGNRNYNEQFF. The CDR3, as DNA: TGCAGCGTTGAAGGGTGGGGGGGCAATCGTAACTACAATGAGCAGTTCTTC.